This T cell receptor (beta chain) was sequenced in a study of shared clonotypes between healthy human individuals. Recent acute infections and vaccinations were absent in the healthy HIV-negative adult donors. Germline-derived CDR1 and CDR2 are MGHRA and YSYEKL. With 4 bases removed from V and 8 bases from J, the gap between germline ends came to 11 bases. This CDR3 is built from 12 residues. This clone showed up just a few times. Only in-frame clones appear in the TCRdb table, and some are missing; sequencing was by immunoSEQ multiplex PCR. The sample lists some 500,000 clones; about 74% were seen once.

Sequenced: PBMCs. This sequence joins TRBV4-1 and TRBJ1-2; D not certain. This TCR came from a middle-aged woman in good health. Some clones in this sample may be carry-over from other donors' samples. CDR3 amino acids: CASSRDMRGYTF. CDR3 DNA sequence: TGCGCCAGCAGCCGAGACATGAGGGGCTACACCTTC.